This section outlines one T cell receptor beta chain sequence together with its context. Its antigen remains unknown. This CDR3 spans 15 amino acids. Per germline, CDR1 MNHNS and CDR2 SASEGT. Trimming took 6 bases from V and 13 from J; bases not matched to a gene: 14. The sample is drawn from a study of T cells in Graves' hyperthyroidism and ophthalmopathy. Across the whole study: Upon initial diagnosis and before any treatment, peripheral blood was collected. General study points: Ophthalmopathy, as predicted by the model, came a median around 6.7 months after the prediction.

Template material for amplifying TCR beta CDR3 regions consisted of RNA transcripts. HTBI primers were employed in a first-round RT-PCR of the TCR CDR3. Each CDR3 protein is one row after TCRdb ran MiXCR on the multiplex PCR reads. This sample has some 460,000 distinct CDR3 sequences, with 15% to 18% found just once. This sample holds PBMCs from about 10 ml fresh peripheral blood. The chain couples TRBV6-1 to TRBJ1-4, with 10 bases identical to TRBD1. The sequencing input was blood. The receptor was derived from a woman aged 18-30 years with Graves' hyperthyroidism. The CDR3 sequence is CASSGGDRGMKRLFF. Here the CDR3 DNA reads TGTGCCAGCAGCGGTGGGGACAGGGGAATGAAAAGACTGTTTTTT.